The present TCR beta chain was sequenced within a study of blood T cell repertoires in COVID-19. Study in general: Samples taken during acute and convalescent COVID-19 were collected in the United States, Italy and Spain. PBMCs, B-cell-depleted T cells, or T cells were the source of the cDNA or gDNA that made up the material.

The V gene end was trimmed by 3 bases and the J gene end by 0 bases; junction bases not matched to a gene: 7. CDR3 length: 18 residues. The germline gives CDR1 SGDLS, CDR2 YYNGEE. Original processing methods: It was from reference gene primer amplification that nucleated cell counts were estimated. Clones were sequenced by immunoSEQ multiplex PCR, and TCRdb holds only the in-frame ones, with some missing. V and J calls and clone size are copied from that table; D and trimming were computed from the DNA. The table records fewer than 250,000 clones, less than 90% of them present only once. The chain is built from TRBV9 and TRBJ2-5; 14 bases fit TRBD2. The material sequenced was peripheral blood. This receptor was identified in a woman between 50 and 59 years old with acute or convalescent COVID-19. CDR3 in DNA: TGTGCCAGCAGCGCCCAGGGACTAGCGGGGGTAAACCAAGAGACCCAGTACTTC. Amino acids: CASSAQGLAGVNQETQYF.